This T cell receptor (beta chain) appears in the sequencing data of a study of blood T cells in healthy people across ages. Sample-barcoded 5' priming and a J-beta primer mix drove a second PCR of about 7 to 12 cycles. TCRdb recomputed calls from the 5' RACE reads with MiXCR, one row per CDR3 protein. The sample holds around 1.1 million distinct CDR3 sequences, around two fifths seen once. V dropped 3 bases and J dropped 2 bases, with 9 bases sitting between them. The CDR3 consists of 13 residues. The germline CDR1 and CDR2 sequences are DFQATT and SNEGSKA (reference sequence). Notes on this clonotype: What it recognizes is unknown.

Whole-study findings and limits: Age showed a roughly linear inverse relationship with TCR beta diversity per million T cells.

Sequenced input: blood. The origin of this receptor is a man younger than 30 in good health. This chain links TRBV20-1 with TRBJ2-3; weak D call: TRBD1 (5 bases). Here the CDR3 DNA reads TGCAGTGCTAGCGACAGTTACACAGATACGCAGTATTTT. It translates to CSASDSYTDTQYF.